These T cell receptor beta chains were read from a single sample in a study of T cells in pancreatic ductal adenocarcinoma. Repertoires were generated with immunoSEQ multiplex PCR, while TCRdb's copy carries only in-frame clones and drops some. The table records 85,000 to 120,000 clones, more than 90% of them present only once. Sequencing was carried out using PBMCs. The receptors stem from a human donor with pancreatic ductal adenocarcinoma. CDR3s include the opening cysteine and the closing phenylalanine or tryptophan. Each record gives: J gene, D gene, V gene, CDR3 protein. The D gene is left open where the match is weak.

>TRBJ2-7|-|TRBV10-2
CASRDGTAYEQYF
>TRBJ2-2|-|TRBV18
CASSPPRVTVNTGELFF
>TRBJ1-2|-|TRBV6-5
CASSYSADSNYGYTF
>TRBJ2-1|TRBD2|TRBV7-2
CASSLGREGYNEQFF
>TRBJ2-5|-|TRBV29-1
CSVEHGNVETQYF
>TRBJ2-2|-|TRBV13
CASSLGGRVITGELFF
>TRBJ2-4|-|TRBV5-4
CASSQGSTKNIQYF
>TRBJ2-7|TRBD1|TRBV10-3
CAIMEGTGIEQYF
>TRBJ2-1|-|TRBV6-5
CASSYSMPGVPNEQFF
>TRBJ2-7|TRBD2|TRBV7-7
CASSLGGFYEQYF
>TRBJ2-5|-|TRBV5-1
CASSLVAAKETQYF
>TRBJ2-7|TRBD2|TRBV28
CASTGGGVAEQYF
>TRBJ2-5|-|TRBV20-1
CSAGRGETQYF
>TRBJ2-1|TRBD2|TRBV18
CASSPETSVSEQFF
>TRBJ2-7|TRBD1|TRBV4-1
CASSQGQGWDEQYF
>TRBJ2-1|TRBD2|TRBV2
CASKGGLASYNEQFF
>TRBJ2-3|TRBD2|TRBV5-5
CASSPGLAGGSYTDTQYF
>TRBJ1-1|-|TRBV4-1
CASSHSRGMNTEAFF
>TRBJ2-1|-|TRBV6-5
CASSYSYNNEQFF
>TRBJ1-4|-|TRBV4-3
CASSQERGTNEKLFF
>TRBJ2-7|-|TRBV19
CASSIETGSYEQYF
>TRBJ2-1|TRBD2|TRBV7-3
CASSLRGTINEQFF
>TRBJ2-5|-|TRBV19
CASSNRDSQETQYF
>TRBJ2-5|-|TRBV7-9
CASSPVETQYF
>TRBJ2-7|TRBD1|TRBV18
CASSLDRAQQYF
>TRBJ1-2|TRBD1|TRBV28
CASSLPTGHYGYTF
>TRBJ2-1|TRBD1|TRBV30
CAWGGQAPNNEQFF
>TRBJ2-5|-|TRBV19
CASSIGGGETQYF
>TRBJ2-5|-|TRBV7-9
CASSLKGRAGETQYF
>TRBJ2-1|-|TRBV29-1
CSVTRTEAYNEQFF
>TRBJ2-1|TRBD1|TRBV28
CASSRSHRGGEQFF
>TRBJ2-7|-|TRBV5-6
CASSSGRGAVYEQYF
>TRBJ1-4|-|TRBV28
CASSLPRDGGEKLFF
>TRBJ2-3|-|TRBV5-1
CASSYTISAGSPDTQYF
>TRBJ2-3|TRBD1|TRBV10-1
CASSPPGTGINTQYF
>TRBJ1-2|-|TRBV19
CASSIIGVPGYTF
>TRBJ2-1|TRBD2|TRBV6-5
CASSSTSGGINEQFF
>TRBJ1-1|TRBD1|TRBV4-1
CASSRDTTGGRTEAFF
>TRBJ2-7|-|TRBV7-3
CASSLKDFNTYEQYF
>TRBJ2-7|TRBD2|TRBV6-1
CALADHYEQYF
>TRBJ1-3|-|TRBV7-9
CASSSRGTSGNTIYF
>TRBJ2-7|TRBD2|TRBV9
CASSVAPSGSINYEQYF
>TRBJ1-2|TRBD1|TRBV2
CASSVQGAGGYTF
>TRBJ2-7|TRBD2|TRBV10-3
CAISFSGRDEQYF
>TRBJ2-3|-|TRBV27
CASSLGTDTQYF
>TRBJ1-2|-|TRBV6-5
CASSSQENYGYTF
>TRBJ2-5|-|TRBV2
CASSENSGAETQYF
>TRBJ2-7|-|TRBV4-1
CASSQDTQVAYEQYF
>TRBJ1-1|-|TRBV19
CASRQYYTEAFF
>TRBJ2-1|TRBD2|TRBV4-2
CASSQVRAGESEQFF
>TRBJ2-1|TRBD2|TRBV29-1
CSVGLAGNEQFF
>TRBJ2-3|TRBD2|TRBV5-5
CASSSNRGLAGVFRVDTQYF
>TRBJ1-3|-|TRBV29-1
CSGQTDDYTIYF
>TRBJ2-5|TRBD2|TRBV6-4
CASSDVAGTTQYF
>TRBJ2-7|-|TRBV7-2
CASSLGRGDQQYF
>TRBJ2-1|-|TRBV28
CASSLPPEYNEQFF
>TRBJ2-5|TRBD2|TRBV19
CASSPRLAETQYF
>TRBJ1-1|-|TRBV30
CAWSWGVDTEAFF
>TRBJ2-7|-|TRBV2
CASSGQAYEQYF
>TRBJ2-7|TRBD1|TRBV11-2
CASSPPGQAEQYF